This T cell receptor beta chain was identified during a study of PD-L1 blockade in urothelial cancer. As for the study in general: Patients' prior chemotherapy regimens numbered 0 to 3. Across blood samples, T cells had a median count of 141,255.

Time point noted: peripheral blood 6 weeks after treatment start. The germline V gene has CDR1 LNHDA and CDR2 SQIVND (reference sequence). V lost 6 bases and J lost 5; bases outside the gene matches: 12. The CDR3 spans 17 residues. The authors spiked synthetic TCR analog templates into each PCR. This table comes from immunoSEQ multiplex PCR, and its TCRdb copy is limited to in-frame clones, with some not included. There are some 120,000 clones in the sample; roughly 88% occur only once, and 2% to 3% lies in the top ten. The TCR comes from a man aged 45-65 years with urothelial cancer. The chain recombines TRBV19 with TRBJ2-2; 10 bases are a match to TRBD1. The sequencing here drew on PBMCs, taken around atezolizumab (anti-PD-L1) treatment. As DNA, the CDR3 is TGTGCCAGTAGCTCCCGTACCGGGACAGGGGCGACCGGGGAGCTGTTTTTT. It specifies CASSSRTGTGATGELFF.